These 20 T cell receptor beta chains came from one sample sequenced in a study of blood T cell repertoires in COVID-19. Clones were read by immunoSEQ multiplex PCR, and TCRdb kept only the in-frame ones, dropping some. The repertoire holds fewer than 140,000 clones, with over 55% as singletons. Sequencing was performed on peripheral blood. All receptors come from a human donor with acute or convalescent COVID-19. The donor label of this sample is uncertain.

This chain uses TRBV19 with TRBJ2-3; D gene unclear. The germline V and J ends were trimmed by 5 bases and 4 bases, with 7 bases remaining between them. Germline assignment: CDR1 LNHDA and CDR2 SQIVND (reference sequence). The length of the CDR3 is 12 residues. CDR3 nucleotides: TGTGCCAGTAGTCTCACAGCAGATACGCAGTATTTT. Translation: CASSLTADTQYF.

The count of this clone is one. The chain is built from TRBV2 and TRBJ2-7, with TRBD2 identical over 10 bases. This CDR3 comprises 13 residues. The germline V gene has CDR1 SNHLY and CDR2 FYNNEI. V lost 8 bases to trimming and J lost 1 base; unmatched junction nucleotides: 2. The CDR3 DNA is TGTGCCAGCGCTAGCGGGGGTTCCTACGAGCAGTACGTC. Its translation is CASASGGSYEQYV.

The J gene is TRBJ1-2, the V gene TRBV14, with 7 nucleotides matching TRBD1. Germline assignment: CDR1 SGHDN and CDR2 FVKESK. V was clipped by 1 base and J by 7 bases; unmatched bases: 6. The CDR3 is 14 residues long. The CDR3 region is CASSQGVTGPGYTF. DNA for the CDR3: TGTGCCAGCAGCCAAGGGGTGACAGGGCCTGGCTACACCTTC.

DNA for the CDR3: TGTGCCAGCAGACCCGGACAGGGGAGGGAGACCCAGTACTTC. Translated, it gives CASRPGQGRETQYF. The genes are TRBV3-1 (or the pseudogene TRBV3-2) and TRBJ2-5, with 9 bases identical to TRBD1. CDR3 size: 14 residues. With V trimmed by 6 bases and J by 5 bases, 7 bases remained unmatched. Germline lookup yields CDR1 LGHDT and CDR2 YNNKEL (reference sequence).

The rearrangement links TRBV5-4 to TRBJ2-7; 7 bases are shared with TRBD2. Losses at the gene ends were 2 bases for V and 6 bases for J; bases not matched to a gene: 14. The CDR3 is 16 amino acids. Per germline, CDR1 SGHNT and CDR2 YYREEE (reference sequence). The CDR3 nucleotides are TGTGCCAGCAGCTTCCGAACGGGGGGTATAGTCCGCGAGCAGTACGTC. Its protein product is CASSFRTGGIVREQYV.

This chain links TRBV21-1 with TRBJ2-7; no check of the table's D call, TRBD1, against the DNA was made. TRBV21-1 is recorded as a pseudogene. This CDR3 comprises 12 residues. The DNA of the CDR3 is TGTGCCAGGGACGACAGCTACTACGAGCAGTACGTC. This translates into CARDDSYYEQYV.

This clone has just one count. The chain combines TRBV19 with TRBJ1-1; 7 bases are a match to TRBD1. Trimming took 3 bases from V and 5 from J; bases not matched to a gene: 9. The germline gives CDR1 LNHDA, CDR2 SQIVND (reference sequence). The CDR3 covers 15 residues. CDR3 DNA sequence: TGTGCCAGTAGTATGAGGGGACAGACTTCGACTGAAGCTTTCTTT. This sequence encodes CASSMRGQTSTEAFF.

This clone was seen only once. The chain has TRBV10-2 and TRBJ1-4; D is unclear. CDR3 size: 13 residues. With 3 bases removed from V and 5 bases from J, the gap between germline ends came to 7 bases. Germline values: CDR1 WSHSY, CDR2 SAAADI. CDR3 region: CASSEIVNEKLFF. The CDR3 nucleotides read TGCGCCAGCAGTGAAATAGTGAATGAAAAACTGTTTTTT.

This rearrangement joins TRBV29-1 to TRBJ2-5; 8 nucleotides match TRBD2. The trim removed 3 bases at V and 6 bases at J, leaving 9 bases unmatched. The CDR3 length is 14 residues. Germline V lookup: CDR1 SQVTM, CDR2 ANQGSEA. The chain's CDR3 is CSVEFAGGAKTQYF. CDR3 nucleotide sequence: TGCAGCGTTGAGTTCGCGGGGGGCGCGAAGACCCAGTACTTC.

CDR3 bases: TGTGCCTGGAGCCTCGGACAGACCGGGGAGCTGTTTTTT. The encoded protein is CAWSLGQTGELFF. This chain connects TRBV30 to TRBJ2-2; TRBD1 might be the D (6 bases). The CDR3 consists of 13 residues. Trimming removed 3 bases from V and 5 bases from J, with 10 bases in between. The V gene's germline CDR1 is GTSNPN and CDR2 SVGIG (reference sequence).

J is TRBJ1-2 and V is TRBV3-1 (or the pseudogene TRBV3-2), with D perhaps matching TRBD1 (5 bases). The CDR3 extends over 12 amino acids. Trimming left V 4 bases short and J 4 bases short, with 7 bases between. CDR1 LGHDT and CDR2 YNNKEL come from the germline V gene (reference sequence). CDR3 DNA sequence: TGTGCCAGCAGCCGTCAGGGCTATGGCTACACCTTC. Translating it yields CASSRQGYGYTF.

The sample holds a few counts of this clone. The chain uses TRBV18 and TRBJ1-1, with 11 bases identical to TRBD1. Germline CDR1 is KGHSH and CDR2 is LQKENI. V was pared by 3 bases and J by 5 bases, with 5 bases of the junction left unmatched. The CDR3 sequence is 15 residues long. CDR3 region: CASSPGTGGKTEAFF. CDR3 coding DNA: TGTGCCAGCTCACCCGGGACAGGGGGGAAGACTGAAGCTTTCTTT.

As for this clone: One end of the junction fails to match germline, which may point to a read error. The genes are TRBV5-5 and TRBJ1-2; no clear D. Germline V lookup: CDR1 SGHKS, CDR2 YYEKEE (reference sequence). The CDR3 extends over 11 amino acids. This CDR3 is CASSFEGNVDF. The CDR3 nucleotides read TGTGCCAGCAGCTTCGAGGGCAACGTTGACTTC.

The V gene is TRBV19, the J gene TRBJ1-5; D may be TRBD1 (6 bases). This CDR3 has 17 amino acids. Germline assignment: CDR1 LNHDA and CDR2 SQIVND (reference sequence). V lost 2 bases to trimming and J lost 3 bases, with 17 bases between them. The CDR3 nucleotides are TGTGCCAGTAGTATAAGGAGACAGGTCTTCTCCAATCAGCCCCAGCATTTT. As protein: CASSIRRQVFSNQPQHF.

The chain employs TRBV3-1 (or the pseudogene TRBV3-2) and TRBJ1-5; maybe TRBD1 (5 bases). The CDR3 sequence is 18 residues long. Per germline, CDR1 LGHDT and CDR2 YNNKEL (reference sequence). Trimming stripped 0 bases from V and 7 bases from J, with 22 bases between. CDR3 amino acids: CASSQDKLGKGYPQPQHF. CDR3 in DNA: TGTGCCAGCAGCCAAGATAAACTGGGAAAGGGGTACCCCCAGCCCCAGCATTTT.

The J gene is TRBJ2-3, the V gene TRBV7-7, with 12 bases that match TRBD2. V lost 6 bases and J lost 0; bases outside the gene matches: 4. Per germline, CDR1 SSHAT and CDR2 FNYEAQ (reference sequence). CDR3 length equals 16 residues. CDR3 amino acids: CASSTGLAGSTDTQYF. The CDR3 coding sequence is TGTGCCAGCAGTACCGGACTAGCGGGGAGCACAGATACGCAGTATTTT.

This clone was found once. The chain joins TRBV6-2 or TRBV6-3 to TRBJ1-2, with D maybe TRBD1 (6 bases). Germline V gene sequence: CDR1 MNHEY, CDR2 SVGEGT. V lost 5 bases and J lost 0, with 13 bases in between. The CDR3 extends over 15 amino acids. The CDR3 DNA reads TGTGCCAGCAGTGCCGGGACATGGACTAACTATGGCTACACCTTC. Translation gives CASSAGTWTNYGYTF.

J is TRBJ2-1 and V is TRBV6-1, with unresolved D. Germline values: CDR1 MNHNS, CDR2 SASEGT. This CDR3 region has 15 residues. With 2 bases removed from V and 1 base from J, the gap between germline ends came to 9 bases. The CDR3 DNA follows: TGTGCCAGCAGTGAAAACCTCGGGTCCTACAATGAGCAGTTCTTC. It codes for CASSENLGSYNEQFF.

CDR3 bases: TGTGCCAGCAGCCAAGACCTGGGACTAGCGGGGGGCTTGGTACCCTACAATGAGCAGTTCTTC. It codes for CASSQDLGLAGGLVPYNEQFF. The chain recombines TRBV3-1 (or the pseudogene TRBV3-2) with TRBJ2-1, with 15 bases matching TRBD2. V gave up 0 bases and J gave up 2 bases; unmatched junction bases: 11. The CDR3 is 21 residues long. Germline-derived CDR1 and CDR2 are LGHDT and YNNKEL (reference sequence).

The rearrangement links TRBV7-2 to TRBJ1-2; the match to TRBD1 covers 7 bases. J gave up 4 bases and V 4 bases, and 6 bases lay outside the gene matches. This CDR3 comprises 14 residues. CDR1 is SGHTA and CDR2 is FQGNSA in the germline V gene. The CDR3 DNA follows: TGTGCCAGCAGCTCCAAGGGGGACAGCTATGGCTACACCTTC. It is translated as CASSSKGDSYGYTF.